Each of the 5 T cell receptor beta chains below was sequenced from the same sample in a study of T-cell memory formation after mild COVID-19. TCRdb itself ran the 5' RACE reads through MiXCR, one entry per CDR3 protein. This table has 500,000 to 650,000 distinct CDR3 sequences, about 20% appearing once. Sequenced material: PBMCs or a T cell subset sorted from them (not recorded which). These receptors were obtained from an adult woman who had mild COVID-19 (a few samples of this study predate the infection). Cell type and time point are not known.

The V call is TRBV14, the J call TRBJ2-3, with a tentative D call TRBD2 (6 bases). The CDR3 runs 19 residues. Germline lookup yields CDR1 SGHDN and CDR2 FVKESK. The germline V and J ends were trimmed by 0 bases and 2 bases, with 21 bases remaining between them. Here the CDR3 DNA reads TGTGCCAGCAGCCAAGATTTGCCTGCGGTAGCGGCCGTCACAGATACGCAGTATTTT. Translating it yields CASSQDLPAVAAVTDTQYF.

This clonotype was detected a few times. The chain recombines TRBV7-9 with TRBJ1-6, with 11 bases fitting TRBD1. The germline CDR1 and CDR2 sequences are SEHNR and FQNEAQ (reference sequence). The CDR3 has 15 amino acids. V was clipped by 5 bases and J by 8 bases; unmatched bases: 5. The CDR3, as DNA: TGTGCCAGCAGCCTCTGGGACAGGGGGGATTCACCCCTCCACTTT. It encodes CASSLWDRGDSPLHF.

This clonotype appeared many times. V and J are TRBV11-3 and TRBJ2-7, with a possible D match to TRBD2 (5 bases). This CDR3 spans 15 amino acids. The germline CDR1 and CDR2 sequences are SGHNT and YENEEA. V was pared by 4 bases and J by 3 bases, with 16 bases between. For the CDR3, the DNA is TGTGCCAGCAGCTCTAGCCTCCGGGAACGCTACGAGCAGTACTTC. It encodes CASSSSLRERYEQYF. The full variable domain, its missing parts supplied by reference TRBV11-3 and TRBJ2-7, is EAGVVQSPRYKIIEKKQPVAFWCNPISGHNTLYWYLQNLGQGPELLIRYENEEAVDDSQLPKDRFSAERLKGVDSTLKIQPAELGDSAVYLCASSSSLRERYEQYFGPGTRLTVT.

This chain uses TRBV9 with TRBJ2-5; tentatively, D is TRBD1 (7 bases). V was pared by 0 bases and J by 7 bases, with 10 bases between. The CDR3 has 13 residues. The germline V gene encodes CDR1 SGDLS and CDR2 YYNGEE. CDR3 residues: CASSVEQGGTQYF. The CDR3 nucleotides are TGTGCCAGCAGCGTAGAGCAGGGGGGGACCCAGTACTTC.

This chain links TRBV3-1 with TRBJ2-7; unclear D gene. The length of the CDR3 is 15 residues. Trimming shortened V by 1 base and J by 3 bases, and 13 bases separated the two germline ends. Germline V gives CDR1 LGHDT, CDR2 YNNKEL (reference sequence). This CDR3 reads CASSQGYLGYYEQYF. DNA for the CDR3: TGTGCCAGCAGCCAAGGGTACCTGGGGTACTACGAGCAGTACTTC.